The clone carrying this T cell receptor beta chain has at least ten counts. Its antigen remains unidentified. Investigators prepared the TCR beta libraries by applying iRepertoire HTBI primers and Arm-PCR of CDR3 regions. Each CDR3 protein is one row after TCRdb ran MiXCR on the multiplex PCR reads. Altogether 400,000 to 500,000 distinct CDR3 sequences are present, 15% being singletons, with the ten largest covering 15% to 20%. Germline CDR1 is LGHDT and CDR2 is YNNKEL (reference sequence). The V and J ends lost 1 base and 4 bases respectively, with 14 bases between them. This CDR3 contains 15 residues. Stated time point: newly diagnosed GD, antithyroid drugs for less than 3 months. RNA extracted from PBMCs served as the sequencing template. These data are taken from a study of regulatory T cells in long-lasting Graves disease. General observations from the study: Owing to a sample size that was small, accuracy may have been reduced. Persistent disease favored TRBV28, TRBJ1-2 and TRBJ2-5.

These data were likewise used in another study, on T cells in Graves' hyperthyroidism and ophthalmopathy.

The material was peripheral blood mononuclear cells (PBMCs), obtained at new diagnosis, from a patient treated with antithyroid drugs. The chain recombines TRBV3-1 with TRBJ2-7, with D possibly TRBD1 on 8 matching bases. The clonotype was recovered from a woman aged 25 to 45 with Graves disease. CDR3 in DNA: TGTGCCAGCAGCCAAGGGTTACAGGGGGGGTACGAGCAGTACTTC. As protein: CASSQGLQGGYEQYF.